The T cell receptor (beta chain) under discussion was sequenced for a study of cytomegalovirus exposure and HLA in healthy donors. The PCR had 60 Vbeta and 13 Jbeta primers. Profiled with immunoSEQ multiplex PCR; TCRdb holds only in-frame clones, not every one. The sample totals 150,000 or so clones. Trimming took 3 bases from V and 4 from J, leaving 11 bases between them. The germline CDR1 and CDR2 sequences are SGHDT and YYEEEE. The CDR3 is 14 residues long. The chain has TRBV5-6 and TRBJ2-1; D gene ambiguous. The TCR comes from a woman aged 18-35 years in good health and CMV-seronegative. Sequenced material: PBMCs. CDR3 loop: CASSSGGRYNEQFF. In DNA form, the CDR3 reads TGTGCCAGCAGCTCTGGCGGTAGATACAATGAGCAGTTCTTC.